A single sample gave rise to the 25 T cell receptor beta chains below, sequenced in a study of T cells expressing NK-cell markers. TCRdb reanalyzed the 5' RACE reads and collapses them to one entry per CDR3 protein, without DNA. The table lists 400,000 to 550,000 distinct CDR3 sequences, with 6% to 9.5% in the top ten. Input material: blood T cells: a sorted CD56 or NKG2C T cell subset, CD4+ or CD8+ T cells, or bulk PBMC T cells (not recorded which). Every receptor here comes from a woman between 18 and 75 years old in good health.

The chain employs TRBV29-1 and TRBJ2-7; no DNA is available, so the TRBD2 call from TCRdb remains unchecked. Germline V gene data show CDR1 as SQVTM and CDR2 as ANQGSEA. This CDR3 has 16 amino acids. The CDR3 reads CSVDSGLAGKPYEQYF.

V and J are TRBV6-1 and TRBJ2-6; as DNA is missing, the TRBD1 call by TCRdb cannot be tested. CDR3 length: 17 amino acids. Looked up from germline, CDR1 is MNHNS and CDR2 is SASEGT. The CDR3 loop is CASSEQGPHSGANVLTF.

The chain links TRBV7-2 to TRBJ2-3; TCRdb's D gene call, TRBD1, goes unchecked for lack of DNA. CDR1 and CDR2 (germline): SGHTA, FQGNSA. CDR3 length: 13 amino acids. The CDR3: CASSQRTVATQYF.

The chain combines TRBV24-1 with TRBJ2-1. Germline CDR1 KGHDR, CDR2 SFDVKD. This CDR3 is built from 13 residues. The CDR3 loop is CATSAQEYNEQFF.

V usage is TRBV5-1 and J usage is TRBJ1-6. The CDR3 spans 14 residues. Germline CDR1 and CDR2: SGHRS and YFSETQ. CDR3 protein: CASSLEDGNSPLHF.

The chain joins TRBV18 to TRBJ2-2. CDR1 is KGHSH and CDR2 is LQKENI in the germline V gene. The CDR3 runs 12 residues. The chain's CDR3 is CASSPSTGELFF.

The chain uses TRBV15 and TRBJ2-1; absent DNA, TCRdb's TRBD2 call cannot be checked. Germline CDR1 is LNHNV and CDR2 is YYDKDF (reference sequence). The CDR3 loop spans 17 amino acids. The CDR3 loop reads CATSRVRLAGGPHEQFF.

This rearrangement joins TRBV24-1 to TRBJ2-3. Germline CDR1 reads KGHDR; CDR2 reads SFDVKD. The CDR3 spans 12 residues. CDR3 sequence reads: CATSESTDTQYF.

The CDR3 sequence is CSALEGGPSTDTQYF. The chain joins TRBV20-1 to TRBJ2-3; TCRdb reports TRBD1, a call that lacks DNA to check it against. The CDR3 is made up of 15 amino acids. Germline CDR1 is DFQATT and CDR2 is SNEGSKA (reference sequence).

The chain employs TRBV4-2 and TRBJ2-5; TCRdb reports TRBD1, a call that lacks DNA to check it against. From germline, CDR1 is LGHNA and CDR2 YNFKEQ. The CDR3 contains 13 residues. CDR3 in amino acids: CASSPTGDETQYF.

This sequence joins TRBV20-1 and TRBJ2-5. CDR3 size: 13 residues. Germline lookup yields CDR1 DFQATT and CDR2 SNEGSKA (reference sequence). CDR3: CSARIGKQETQYF.

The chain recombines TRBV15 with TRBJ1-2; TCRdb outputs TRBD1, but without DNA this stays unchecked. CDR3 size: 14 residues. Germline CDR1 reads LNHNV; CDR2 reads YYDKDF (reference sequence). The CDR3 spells CATSRGTGGWGYTF.

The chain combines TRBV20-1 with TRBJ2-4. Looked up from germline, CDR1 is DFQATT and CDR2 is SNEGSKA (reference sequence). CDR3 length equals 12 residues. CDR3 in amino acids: CSARDYGNIQYF.

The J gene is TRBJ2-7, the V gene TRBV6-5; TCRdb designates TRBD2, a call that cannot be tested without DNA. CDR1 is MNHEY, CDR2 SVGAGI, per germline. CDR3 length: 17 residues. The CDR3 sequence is CASSYPNRAGDAYEQYF.

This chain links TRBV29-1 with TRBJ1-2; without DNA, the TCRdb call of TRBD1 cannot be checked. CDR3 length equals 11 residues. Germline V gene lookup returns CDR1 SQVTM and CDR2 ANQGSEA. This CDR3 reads CSVGAAGGYTF. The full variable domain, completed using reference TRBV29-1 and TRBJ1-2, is SAVISQKPSRDICQRGTSLTIQCQVDSQVTMMFWYRQQPGQSLTLIATANQGSEATYESGFVIDKFPISRPNLTFSTLTVSNMSPEDSSIYLCSVGAAGGYTFGSGTRLTVV.

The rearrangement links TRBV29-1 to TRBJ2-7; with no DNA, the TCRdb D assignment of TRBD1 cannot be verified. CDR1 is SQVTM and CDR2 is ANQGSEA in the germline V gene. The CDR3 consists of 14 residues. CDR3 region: CSVEGGNRMNEQYF.

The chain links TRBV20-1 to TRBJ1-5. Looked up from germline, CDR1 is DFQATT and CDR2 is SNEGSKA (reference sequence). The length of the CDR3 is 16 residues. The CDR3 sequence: CSARDGETLSNQPQHF.

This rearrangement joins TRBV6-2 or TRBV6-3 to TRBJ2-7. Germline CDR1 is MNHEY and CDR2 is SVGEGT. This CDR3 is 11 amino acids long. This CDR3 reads CASRDVYEQYF.

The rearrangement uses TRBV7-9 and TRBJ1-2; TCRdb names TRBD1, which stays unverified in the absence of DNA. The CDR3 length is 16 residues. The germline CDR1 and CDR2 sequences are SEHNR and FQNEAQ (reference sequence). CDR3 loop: CASSSFTGEANYGYTF.

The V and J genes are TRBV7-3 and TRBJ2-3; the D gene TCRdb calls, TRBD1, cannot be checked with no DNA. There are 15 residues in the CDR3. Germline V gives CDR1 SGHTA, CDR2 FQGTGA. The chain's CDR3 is CASSLKGLAGDTQYF.

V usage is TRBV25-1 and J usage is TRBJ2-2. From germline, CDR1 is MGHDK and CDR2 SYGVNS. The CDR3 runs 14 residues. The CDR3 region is CASSEVMEFGELFF.

This CDR3 reads CATSEATGTASYEQYF. The V call is TRBV24-1, the J call TRBJ2-7; TCRdb indicates TRBD1, and absent DNA this call remains unverified. The germline gives CDR1 KGHDR, CDR2 SFDVKD. This CDR3 comprises 16 residues.

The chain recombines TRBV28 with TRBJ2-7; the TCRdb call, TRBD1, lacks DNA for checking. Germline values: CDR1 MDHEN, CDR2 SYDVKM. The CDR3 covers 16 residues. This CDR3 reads CASSLVGAASSYEQYF.

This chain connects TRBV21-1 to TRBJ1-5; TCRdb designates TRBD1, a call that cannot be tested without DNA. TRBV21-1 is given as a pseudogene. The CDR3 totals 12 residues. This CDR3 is CASGTNNQPQHF.

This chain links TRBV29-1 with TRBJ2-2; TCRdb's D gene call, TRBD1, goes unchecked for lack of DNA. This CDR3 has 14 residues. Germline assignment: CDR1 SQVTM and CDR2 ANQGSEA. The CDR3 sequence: CSVVGDSNTGELFF.